This T cell receptor (beta chain) originates from a study of vaccination effects on CD4 cells after COVID-19. Before any sequencing was done, the ViraFEST assay used viral peptide pools to expand antigen-specific CD4+ T cells. CD4+ T cells were isolated after about eleven days of culture. From March to December 2020, the person had a SARS-CoV-2 infection that was confirmed by PCR. As concerns this clone: Its specificity is unknown.

Some clones are missing from TCRdb's copy, which holds only in-frame ones; the method was immunoSEQ multiplex PCR. The table includes tens of thousands of clones, approximately 72% detected once. The length of the CDR3 is 15 residues. The germline CDR1 and CDR2 sequences are SNHLY and FYNNEI. Trimming cost V 1 base and J 3 bases, with 11 bases left between them. The sequence derives from a human donor who had a prior SARS-CoV-2 infection. The rearrangement joins TRBV2 to TRBJ2-3; D may be TRBD1 (5 bases). Sequences were derived from CD4+ T cells from PBMCs cultured with a peptide pool, sampled before COVID-19 vaccination. The CDR3 DNA reads as TGTGCCAGCAGTGAAGTCAGGGCCCTAACAGATACGCAGTATTTT. It is translated as CASSEVRALTDTQYF.